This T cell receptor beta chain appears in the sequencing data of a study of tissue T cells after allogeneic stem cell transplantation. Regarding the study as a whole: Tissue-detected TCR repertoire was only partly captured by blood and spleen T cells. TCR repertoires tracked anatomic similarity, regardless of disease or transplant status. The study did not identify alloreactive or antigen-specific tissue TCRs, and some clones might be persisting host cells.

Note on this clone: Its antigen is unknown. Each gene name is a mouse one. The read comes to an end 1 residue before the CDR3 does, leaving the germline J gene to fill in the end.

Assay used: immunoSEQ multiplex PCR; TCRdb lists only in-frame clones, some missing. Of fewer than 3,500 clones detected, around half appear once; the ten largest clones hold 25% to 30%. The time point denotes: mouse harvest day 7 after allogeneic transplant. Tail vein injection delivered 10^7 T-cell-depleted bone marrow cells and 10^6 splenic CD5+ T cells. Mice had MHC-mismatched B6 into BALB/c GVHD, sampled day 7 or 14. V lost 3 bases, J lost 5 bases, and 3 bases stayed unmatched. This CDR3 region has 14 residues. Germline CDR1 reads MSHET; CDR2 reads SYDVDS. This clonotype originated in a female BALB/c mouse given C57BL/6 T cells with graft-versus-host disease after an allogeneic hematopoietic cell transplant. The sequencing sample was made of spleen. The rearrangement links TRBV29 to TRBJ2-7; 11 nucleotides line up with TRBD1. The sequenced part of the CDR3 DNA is TGTGCTAGCAGTTTCGGGGACAGGGGGGATGAACAGTAC. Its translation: CASSFGDRGDEQY. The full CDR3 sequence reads CASSFGDRGDEQYF.